This paragraph covers one TCR beta chain sequence. Its antigen remains unidentified. Both 60 Vbeta primers and 13 Jbeta primers went into the PCR. Assay: immunoSEQ multiplex PCR; the TCRdb copy retains only in-frame clones and omits some. Of 65,000 to 70,000 clones detected, around 75% appear once; the ten largest clones hold approximately 7.8%. This entry is derived from a study of cytomegalovirus exposure and HLA in healthy donors. Study-level findings and limits: The only immune exposure information that was available was CMV serostatus. Upon later analysis, HLA-associated TCR beta chains proved more clonally expanded than other, equally common chains.

This sequence originates from a woman in her 30s in good health and CMV-seropositive. Sequencing was performed on PBMCs.

DNA for the CDR3: TGTGCCAGCAGAGGGGGGGGCAACAACTATGGCTACACCTTC. It translates to CASRGGGNNYGYTF. This chain joins TRBV28 and TRBJ1-2; the D gene is possibly TRBD1 (6 bases). The germline V gene encodes CDR1 MDHEN and CDR2 SYDVKM. The CDR3 is 14 amino acids. V lost 6 bases to trimming and J lost 2 bases, with 13 bases between them.